The entry below gives a single T cell receptor beta chain sequence along with its context. Its antigen remains unidentified. This record comes from a study of T cells after yellow fever vaccination. General study results and limits: Reappearance after the booster was observed for most primary-vaccination clones (roughly 97% CD4, about 90% CD8). A weaker but faster secondary response was observed, peaking on day 5 versus 15.

The TCR cDNA carried a universal primer site and UMIs from 5'RACE template switching. Each CDR3 protein gets one entry after TCRdb re-called the 5' RACE reads with MiXCR. This sample has 350,000 or so distinct CDR3 sequences, with approximately 8% found just once. The CDR3 contains 15 residues. V dropped 3 bases and J dropped 10 bases, with 20 bases sitting between them. This sequence joins TRBV12-3 or TRBV12-4 and TRBJ2-3; no reliable D call. The sequenced sample was PBMCs, obtained roughly 47 days after the first yellow fever vaccination. This receptor was identified in a man younger than 35 who received the YFV17D yellow fever vaccine. CDR3 nucleotides: TGTGCCAGCAGTTTGTATGTCTCCTCAAGATATCCGCAGTATTTT. Translating it yields CASSLYVSSRYPQYF.